Listed below are T cell receptor beta chains from one sample, sequenced in a study of shared clonotypes between healthy human individuals. Method: immunoSEQ multiplex PCR; TCRdb's copy keeps in-frame clones and lacks some. The sample gives nearly 2 million clones, just under 95% of which show up once; approximately 1.2% is in the top ten. The specimen sequenced was naive CD8+ T cells sorted from blood. The origin of the receptors is a man aged 18 to 30 in good health. The CDR3 runs from the conserved cysteine through the conserved F or W. D genes are given only for firm matches. Size tells how often a clone was seen (once, few, many) or the class of an expanded clone, and some rows leave it out.

D,size,V,J,CDR3,DNA
.,.,TRBV6-6,TRBJ2-7,CASSYTNTYEQYF,TGTGCCAGCAGTTACACGAATACCTACGAGCAGTACTTC
.,once,TRBV11-2,TRBJ2-3,CASSRSLDTQYF,TGTGCCAGCAGCAGAAGCTTAGATACGCAGTATTTT
.,once,TRBV2,TRBJ2-3,CASSEGTVLDTQYF,TGTGCCAGCAGTGAAGGTACAGTGTTAGATACGCAGTATTTT
TRBD2,.,TRBV6-5,TRBJ2-3,CAAGGVGDTDTQYF,TGTGCCGCTGGGGGGGTCGGCGACACAGATACGCAGTATTTT
.,.,TRBV4-1,TRBJ2-3,CASSQVDGDTQYF,TGCGCCAGCAGCCAAGTGGATGGGGATACGCAGTATTTT
TRBD1,once,TRBV5-6,TRBJ2-5,CASSSTGGQETQYF,TGTGCCAGCAGCTCGACAGGGGGTCAAGAGACCCAGTACTTC
.,.,TRBV7-8,TRBJ2-3,CASSSFLLSVTASTDTQYF,TGTGCCAGCAGCTCCTTTTTGCTAAGTGTAACGGCTAGCACAGATACGCAGTATTTT
TRBD1,.,TRBV16,TRBJ1-6,CASSLQGAGSPLHF,TGTGCCAGCAGCCTTCAGGGGGCAGGGTCACCCCTCCACTTT
TRBD1,.,TRBV28,TRBJ2-5,CAVGQGAEETQYF,TGTGCCGTTGGACAGGGGGCGGAAGAGACCCAGTACTTC
.,.,TRBV11-2,TRBJ1-2,CASSYLGDWSGYGYTF,TGTGCCAGCAGCTACCTCGGGGATTGGTCTGGCTATGGCTACACCTTC
.,once,TRBV9,TRBJ2-6,CASSHDAEESGANVLTF,TGTGCCAGCAGCCACGACGCAGAAGAGTCTGGGGCCAACGTCCTGACTTTC
.,.,TRBV2,TRBJ1-2,CASSEEWGDYGYTF,TGTGCCAGCAGTGAAGAGTGGGGGGACTATGGCTACACCTTC
.,.,TRBV6-1,TRBJ1-6,CASSDRPSPLHF,TGTGCCAGCAGTGACCGACCGTCACCCCTCCACTTT
TRBD1,.,TRBV19,TRBJ2-3,CASRVTGEADTQYF,TGTGCCAGTAGGGTGACAGGGGAGGCAGATACGCAGTATTTT
TRBD1,.,TRBV5-4,TRBJ2-7,CASSADRGLYEQYF,TGTGCCAGCAGCGCGGACAGGGGACTTTACGAGCAGTACTTC
.,.,TRBV11-1,TRBJ2-7,CASSLASTGNYEQYF,TGTGCCAGCAGCTTAGCTTCTACAGGGAACTACGAGCAGTACTTC
TRBD1,once,TRBV7-6,TRBJ1-3,CASIPGQGLGNTIYF,TGTGCCAGCATCCCGGGACAGGGGTTAGGAAACACCATATATTTT
TRBD1,.,TRBV27,TRBJ2-7,CASSLGTGLYEQYF,TGTGCCAGCAGTTTGGGGACAGGCCTCTACGAGCAGTACTTC
.,.,TRBV4-1,TRBJ2-1,CATSTSNEQFF,TGCGCCACCTCGACTAGCAATGAGCAGTTCTTC
TRBD2,.,TRBV7-9,TRBJ2-1,CASSPSGTNYNEQFF,TGTGCCAGCAGCCCTAGCGGGACTAACTACAATGAGCAGTTCTTC
.,.,TRBV19,TRBJ1-1,CASSRGRSEAFF,TGTGCCAGTAGCCGGGGGAGATCTGAAGCTTTCTTT
.,.,TRBV7-8,TRBJ2-7,CASSSGRAGLRVMDEQYF,TGTGCCAGCAGCTCCGGGCGGGCAGGGCTTAGGGTGATGGACGAGCAGTACTTC
.,.,TRBV12-1,TRBJ2-6,CASGRREGLQGANVLTF,TGTGCCAGCGGTCGGCGGGAGGGCCTTCAGGGGGCCAACGTCCTGACTTTC
.,.,TRBV30,TRBJ2-1,CAWSVVDRDEQFF,TGTGCCTGGAGTGTAGTGGATCGGGATGAGCAGTTCTTC
TRBD2,.,TRBV11-2,TRBJ2-7,CASSASRPLAGPLGQYF,TGTGCCAGCAGCGCATCCCGGCCGCTAGCGGGGCCCCTTGGGCAGTACTTC
TRBD1,.,TRBV6-1,TRBJ2-7,CASSPRDSTYEQYF,TGTGCCAGCAGTCCTCGGGACAGTACCTACGAGCAGTACTTC